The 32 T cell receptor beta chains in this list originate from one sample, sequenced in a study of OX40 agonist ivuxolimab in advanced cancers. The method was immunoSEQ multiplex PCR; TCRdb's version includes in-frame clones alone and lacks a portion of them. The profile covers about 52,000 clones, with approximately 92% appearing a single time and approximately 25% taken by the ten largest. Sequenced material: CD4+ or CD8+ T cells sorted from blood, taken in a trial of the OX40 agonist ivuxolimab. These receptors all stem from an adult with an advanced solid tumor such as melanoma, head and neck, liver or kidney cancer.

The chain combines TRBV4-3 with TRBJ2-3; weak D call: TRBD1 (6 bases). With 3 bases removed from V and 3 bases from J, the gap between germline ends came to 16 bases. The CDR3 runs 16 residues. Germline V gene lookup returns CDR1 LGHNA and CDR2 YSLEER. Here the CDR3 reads CASSHGRAGVTDTQYF. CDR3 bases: TGCGCCAGCAGCCATGGTCGGGCAGGGGTGACAGATACGCAGTATTTT.

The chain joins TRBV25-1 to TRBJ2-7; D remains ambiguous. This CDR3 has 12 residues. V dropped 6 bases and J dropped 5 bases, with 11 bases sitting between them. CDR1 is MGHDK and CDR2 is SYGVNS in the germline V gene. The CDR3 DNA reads TGTGCCAGCAGAGATCCGGCCCACGAGCAGTACTTC. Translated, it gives CASRDPAHEQYF.

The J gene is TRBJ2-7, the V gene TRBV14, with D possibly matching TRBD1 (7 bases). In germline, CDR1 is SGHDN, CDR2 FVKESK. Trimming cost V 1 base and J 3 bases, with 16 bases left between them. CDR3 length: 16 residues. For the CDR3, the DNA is TGTGCCAGCAGCCAAGGAGTGCGGGACAGCAACTACGAGCAGTACTTC. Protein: CASSQGVRDSNYEQYF.

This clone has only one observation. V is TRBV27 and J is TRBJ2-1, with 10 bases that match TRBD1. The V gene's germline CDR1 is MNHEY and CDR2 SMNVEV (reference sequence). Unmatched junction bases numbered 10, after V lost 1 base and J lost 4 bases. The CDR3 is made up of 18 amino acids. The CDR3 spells CASSLYGGTGAIYNEQFF. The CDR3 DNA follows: TGTGCCAGCAGTTTATATGGAGGGACAGGGGCGATTTACAATGAGCAGTTCTTC.

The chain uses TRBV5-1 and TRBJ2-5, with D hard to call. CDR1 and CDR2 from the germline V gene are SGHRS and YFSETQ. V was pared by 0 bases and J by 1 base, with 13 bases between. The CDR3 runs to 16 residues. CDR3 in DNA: TGCGCCAGCAGCTTGGTTGGACCTCCGTCCCAAGAGACCCAGTACTTC. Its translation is CASSLVGPPSQETQYF.

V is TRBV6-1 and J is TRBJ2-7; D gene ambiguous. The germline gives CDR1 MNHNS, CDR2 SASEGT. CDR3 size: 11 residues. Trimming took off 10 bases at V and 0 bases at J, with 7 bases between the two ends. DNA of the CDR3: TGTGCCACCCGCGGCTCCTACGAGCAGTACTTC. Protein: CATRGSYEQYF.

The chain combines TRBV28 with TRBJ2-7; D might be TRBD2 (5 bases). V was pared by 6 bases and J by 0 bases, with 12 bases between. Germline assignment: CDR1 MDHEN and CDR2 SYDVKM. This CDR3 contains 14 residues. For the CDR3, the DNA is TGTGCCAGCAGCTTCGAGGGTGTCTCCTACGAGCAGTACTTC. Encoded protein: CASSFEGVSYEQYF.

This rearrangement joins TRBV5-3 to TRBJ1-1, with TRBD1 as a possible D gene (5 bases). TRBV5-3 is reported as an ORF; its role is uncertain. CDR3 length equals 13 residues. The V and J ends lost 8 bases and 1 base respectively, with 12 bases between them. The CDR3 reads CASSLGGNTEAFF. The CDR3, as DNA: TGTGCCAGCAGCCTCGGGGGGAACACTGAAGCTTTCTTT.

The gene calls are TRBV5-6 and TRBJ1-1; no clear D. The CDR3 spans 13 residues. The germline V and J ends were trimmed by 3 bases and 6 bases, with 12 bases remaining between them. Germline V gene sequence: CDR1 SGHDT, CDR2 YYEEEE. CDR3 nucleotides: TGTGCCAGCAGCTCCAGCAGTTTCCCTGAAGCTTTCTTT. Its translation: CASSSSSFPEAFF.

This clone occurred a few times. The DNA for the CDR3 is TGTGCCAGCAGCTTAGCCCACAGGGTCAACTATGGCTACACCTTC. It is translated as CASSLAHRVNYGYTF. The chain recombines TRBV7-9 with TRBJ1-2, with D tentatively TRBD1 (6 bases). V lost 0 bases and J 2 bases, leaving 10 bases between the germline ends. The germline CDR1 and CDR2 sequences are SEHNR and FQNEAQ (reference sequence). The CDR3 contains 15 residues.

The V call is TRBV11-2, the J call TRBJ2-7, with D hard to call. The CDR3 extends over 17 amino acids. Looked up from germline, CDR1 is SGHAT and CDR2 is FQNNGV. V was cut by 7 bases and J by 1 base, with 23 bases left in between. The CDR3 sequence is CASTQRGDIQLSYEQYF. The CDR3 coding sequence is TGTGCCAGCACCCAGAGAGGCGACATCCAACTTTCCTACGAGCAGTACTTC.

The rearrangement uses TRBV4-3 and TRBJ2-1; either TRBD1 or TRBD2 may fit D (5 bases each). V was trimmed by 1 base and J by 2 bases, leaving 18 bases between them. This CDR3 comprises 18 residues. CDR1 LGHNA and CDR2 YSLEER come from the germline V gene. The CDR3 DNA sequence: TGCGCCAGCAGCCAAGCGCCGGGACCCCCAGGAGCCTACAATGAGCAGTTCTTC. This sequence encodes CASSQAPGPPGAYNEQFF.

CDR3 in amino acids: CASSPYGQEPGLGGYTF. The CDR3 region has the DNA TGTGCCAGCTCACCCTACGGACAGGAGCCTGGCTTAGGGGGCTACACCTTC. V usage is TRBV18 and J usage is TRBJ1-2; TRBD1 agrees at 7 bases. Losses at the gene ends were 3 bases for V and 8 bases for J; bases not matched to a gene: 18. The CDR3 covers 17 residues. Germline CDR1 and CDR2: KGHSH and LQKENI.

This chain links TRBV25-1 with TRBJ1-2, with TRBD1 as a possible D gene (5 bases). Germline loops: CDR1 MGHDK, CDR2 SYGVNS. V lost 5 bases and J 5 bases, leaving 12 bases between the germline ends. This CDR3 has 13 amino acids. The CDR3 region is CASSWPGDYGYTF. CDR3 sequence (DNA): TGTGCCAGCAGTTGGCCGGGGGATTATGGCTACACCTTC.

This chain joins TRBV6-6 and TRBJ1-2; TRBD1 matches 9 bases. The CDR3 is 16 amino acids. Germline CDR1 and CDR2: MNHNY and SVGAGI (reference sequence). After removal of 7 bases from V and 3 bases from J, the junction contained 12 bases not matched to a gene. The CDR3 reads CASTYPSDRGDYGYTF. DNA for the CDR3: TGTGCCAGCACCTATCCCTCGGACAGGGGCGACTATGGCTACACCTTC.

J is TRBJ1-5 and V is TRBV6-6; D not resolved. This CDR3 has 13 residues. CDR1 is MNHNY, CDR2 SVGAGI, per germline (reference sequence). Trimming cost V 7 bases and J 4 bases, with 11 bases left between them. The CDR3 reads CASTLNANQPQHF. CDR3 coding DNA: TGTGCCAGCACTTTAAACGCGAATCAGCCCCAGCATTTT.

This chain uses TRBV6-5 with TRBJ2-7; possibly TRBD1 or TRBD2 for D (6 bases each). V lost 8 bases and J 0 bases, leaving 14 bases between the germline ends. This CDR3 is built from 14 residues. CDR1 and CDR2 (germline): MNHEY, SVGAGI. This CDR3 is CASSEGGYSYEQYF. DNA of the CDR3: TGTGCCAGCTCCGAGGGGGGATACTCCTACGAGCAGTACTTC.

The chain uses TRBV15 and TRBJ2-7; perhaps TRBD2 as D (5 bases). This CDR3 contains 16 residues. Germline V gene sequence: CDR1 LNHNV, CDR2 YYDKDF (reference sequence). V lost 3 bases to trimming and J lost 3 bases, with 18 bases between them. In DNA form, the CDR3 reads TGTGCCACCAGCAGGGACCAACTAGGATCCCTCTACGAGCAGTACTTC. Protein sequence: CATSRDQLGSLYEQYF.

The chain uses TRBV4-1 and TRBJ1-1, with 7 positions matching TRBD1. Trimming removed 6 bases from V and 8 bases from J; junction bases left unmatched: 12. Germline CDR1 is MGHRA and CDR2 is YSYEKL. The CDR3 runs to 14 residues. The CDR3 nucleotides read TGCGCCAGCAGGGACCTCGAGACAGGGAGAGAAGCTTTCTTT. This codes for CASRDLETGREAFF.

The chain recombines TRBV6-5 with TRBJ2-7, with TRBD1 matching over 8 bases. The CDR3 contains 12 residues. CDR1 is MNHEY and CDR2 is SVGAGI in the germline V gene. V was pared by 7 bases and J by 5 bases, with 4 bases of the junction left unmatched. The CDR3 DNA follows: TGTGCCAGCACCGGGGACAGGCACGAGCAGTACTTC. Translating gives CASTGDRHEQYF.

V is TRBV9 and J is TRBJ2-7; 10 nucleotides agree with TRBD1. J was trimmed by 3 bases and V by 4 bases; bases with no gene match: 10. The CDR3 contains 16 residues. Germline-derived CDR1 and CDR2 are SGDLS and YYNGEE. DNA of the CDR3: TGTGCCAGCAGCCCATCCGGGACAGGGGATTACTACGAGCAGTACTTC. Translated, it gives CASSPSGTGDYYEQYF.

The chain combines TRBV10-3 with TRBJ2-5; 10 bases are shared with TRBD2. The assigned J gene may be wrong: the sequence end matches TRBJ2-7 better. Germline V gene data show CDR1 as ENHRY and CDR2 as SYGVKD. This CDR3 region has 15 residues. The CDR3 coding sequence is TGTGCCATCAGTGAGCCGGGGACTAGCGCCTACGAGCAGTACTTC. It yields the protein CAISEPGTSAYEQYF.

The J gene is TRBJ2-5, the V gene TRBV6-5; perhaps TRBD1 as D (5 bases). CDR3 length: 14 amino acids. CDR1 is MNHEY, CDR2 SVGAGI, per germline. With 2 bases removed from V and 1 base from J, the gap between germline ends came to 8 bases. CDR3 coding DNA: TGTGCCAGCAGTTACATGGACATCCAAGAGACCCAGTACTTC. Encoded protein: CASSYMDIQETQYF.

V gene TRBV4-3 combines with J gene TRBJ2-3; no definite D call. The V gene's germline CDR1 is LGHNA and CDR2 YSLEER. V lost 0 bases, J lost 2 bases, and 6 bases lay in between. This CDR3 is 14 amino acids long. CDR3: CASSQEEDTDTQYF. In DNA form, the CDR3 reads TGCGCCAGCAGCCAAGAAGAAGACACAGATACGCAGTATTTT.

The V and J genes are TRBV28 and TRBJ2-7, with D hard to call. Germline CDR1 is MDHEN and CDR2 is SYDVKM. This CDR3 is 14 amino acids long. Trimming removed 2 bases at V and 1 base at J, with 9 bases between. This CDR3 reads CASSLVGWSYEQYF. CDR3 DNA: TGTGCCAGCAGTTTAGTTGGGTGGTCCTACGAGCAGTACTTC.

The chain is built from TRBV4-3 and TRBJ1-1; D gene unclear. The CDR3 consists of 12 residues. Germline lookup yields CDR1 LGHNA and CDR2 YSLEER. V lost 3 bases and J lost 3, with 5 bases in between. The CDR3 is CASSQGDTEAFF. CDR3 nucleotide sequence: TGCGCCAGCAGCCAGGGAGACACTGAAGCTTTCTTT.

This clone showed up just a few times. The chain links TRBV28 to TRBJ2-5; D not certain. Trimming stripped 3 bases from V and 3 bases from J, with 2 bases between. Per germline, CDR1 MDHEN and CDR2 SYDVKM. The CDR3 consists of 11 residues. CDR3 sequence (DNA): TGTGCCAGCAGTTTTAAAGAGACCCAGTACTTC. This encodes CASSFKETQYF. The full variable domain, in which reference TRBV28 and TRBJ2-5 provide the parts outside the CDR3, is DVKVTQSSRYLVKRTGEKVFLECVQDMDHENMFWYRQDPGLGLRLIYFSYDVKMKEKGDIPEGYSVSREKKERFSLILESASTNQTSMYLCASSFKETQYFGPGTRLLVL.

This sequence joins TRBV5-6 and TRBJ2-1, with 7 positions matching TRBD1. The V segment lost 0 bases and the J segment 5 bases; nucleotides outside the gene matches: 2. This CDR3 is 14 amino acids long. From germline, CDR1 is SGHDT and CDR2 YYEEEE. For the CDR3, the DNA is TGTGCCAGCAGCTTGGGGACAGGTCACAATGAGCAGTTCTTC. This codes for CASSLGTGHNEQFF.

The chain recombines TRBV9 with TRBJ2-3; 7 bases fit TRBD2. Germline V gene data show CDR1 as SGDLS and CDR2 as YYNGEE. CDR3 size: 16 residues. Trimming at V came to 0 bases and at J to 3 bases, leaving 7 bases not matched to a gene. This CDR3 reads CASSVAGREWTDTQYF. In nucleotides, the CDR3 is TGTGCCAGCAGCGTAGCAGGGCGGGAGTGGACAGATACGCAGTATTTT.

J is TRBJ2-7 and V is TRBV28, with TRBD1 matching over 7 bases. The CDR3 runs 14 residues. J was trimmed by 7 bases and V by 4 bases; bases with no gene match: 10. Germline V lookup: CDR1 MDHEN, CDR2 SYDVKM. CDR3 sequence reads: CASSSARQGDEQYF. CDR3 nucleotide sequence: TGTGCCAGCAGTTCCGCCCGACAGGGAGATGAGCAGTACTTC. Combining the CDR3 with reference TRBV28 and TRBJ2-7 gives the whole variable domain DVKVTQSSRYLVKRTGEKVFLECVQDMDHENMFWYRQDPGLGLRLIYFSYDVKMKEKGDIPEGYSVSREKKERFSLILESASTNQTSMYLCASSSARQGDEQYFGPGTRLTVT.

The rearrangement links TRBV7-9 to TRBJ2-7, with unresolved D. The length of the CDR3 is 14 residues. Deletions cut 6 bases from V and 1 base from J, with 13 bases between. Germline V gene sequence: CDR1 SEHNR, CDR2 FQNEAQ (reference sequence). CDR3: CASSFGVGSYEQYF. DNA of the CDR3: TGTGCCAGCAGTTTTGGGGTTGGGTCCTACGAGCAGTACTTC.

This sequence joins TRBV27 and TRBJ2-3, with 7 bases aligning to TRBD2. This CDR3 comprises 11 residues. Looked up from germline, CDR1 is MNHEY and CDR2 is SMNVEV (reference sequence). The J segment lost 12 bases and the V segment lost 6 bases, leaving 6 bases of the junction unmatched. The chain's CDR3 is CASRMTSRQYF. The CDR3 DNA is TGTGCCAGCAGAATGACTAGCCGACAGTATTTT.